Listed below are T cell receptor beta chains from one sample, sequenced in a study of tumor-infiltrating lymphocytes in primary liver carcinoma. TCRdb re-called the multiplex PCR reads through MiXCR, storing one row per CDR3 protein. The profile shows around 40,000 distinct CDR3 sequences, around 72% of them singletons. Sequencing input: liver tumor tissue from sampling region 2. Source of these receptors: a middle-aged man with primary liver carcinoma and hepatitis B virus infection. CDR3s include the opening cysteine and the closing phenylalanine or tryptophan. D genes are given only for firm matches. A clone size is listed for some rows: how often the clone was seen (once, few, many), or a class if it is expanded.

>TRBJ2-3|TRBV4-1|TRBD2|many
TGCGCCAGCAGCCAAGCAAATAGCGGGGCCCACACAGATACGCAGTATTTT
CASSQANSGAHTDTQYF
>TRBJ1-2|TRBV11-3|NA|NA
TGTGCCAGTAGCTCCACCCCGGGGAGGCACTATGGCTACACCTTC
CASSSTPGRHYGYTF
>TRBJ2-4|TRBV11-1|TRBD1|NA
TGTGGCAGCAGCTCTCCGGGACAGGGAACATTAAAAAACATTCAATACTTC
CGSSSPGQGTLKNIQYF
>TRBJ2-3|TRBV5-4|NA|many
TGTGCCAGCAGCTTGGGCGGGATGGGCACAGATACGCAGTATTTT
CASSLGGMGTDTQYF
>TRBJ1-1|TRBV6-1|NA|NA
TGTGCCGGCTCACAGGAGCGGGGCACTGGAGCTTTCTTT
CAGSQERGTGAFF
>TRBJ2-3|TRBV5-6|NA|NA
TGTGCCAGCAGCTCGTCCGGTAACACACATACGCAGTATTTT
CASSSSGNTHTQYF
>TRBJ2-5|TRBV28|TRBD1|many
TGTGCCAGCAGTTTCGTATGGGACAGGGAGACCCAGTACTTC
CASSFVWDRETQYF
>TRBJ2-1|TRBV12-3/TRBV12-4|TRBD1|NA
TGTGCCAGCAGTGGGTCGGGACAGTCATACAATGAGCAGTTCTTC
CASSGSGQSYNEQFF
>TRBJ2-1|TRBV12-3/TRBV12-4|NA|NA
TGTGCTAGCAGTCCCCAGGGGTGGCGGAATGAGCAGTTCTTC
CASSPQGWRNEQFF
>TRBJ2-2|TRBV7-9|TRBD1|NA
TGTGCCAGCAGACCGGGACAGGTGGGGATCGGGGAGCTGTTTTTT
CASRPGQVGIGELFF